A selection of T cell receptor beta chains follows, all from one sample in a study of cytomegalovirus exposure and HLA in healthy donors. The assay was immunoSEQ multiplex PCR, and TCRdb's table has in-frame clones only and misses some. The sample lists approximately 210,000 clones; 79% were seen once. Material: PBMCs. The origin of the receptors is a girl aged 10-17 years in good health and CMV-seropositive. CDR3s include the opening cysteine and the closing phenylalanine or tryptophan. The D gene is left open where the match is weak. For some rows the clone size is stated as once, few or many, or as a class when expanded; others skip it.

V gene: TRBV5-1
clone size: -
J gene: TRBJ2-7
D gene: -
CDR3 DNA: TGCGCCAGCACCGGTAAGGGGTACGAGCAGTACTTC
CDR3 protein: CASTGKGYEQYF

V gene: TRBV5-1
clone size: -
J gene: TRBJ1-2
D gene: TRBD1
CDR3 DNA: TGCGCCAGCAGCCTAAACAGGGGTCATGGCTACACCTTC
CDR3 protein: CASSLNRGHGYTF

V gene: TRBV5-1
clone size: -
J gene: TRBJ2-2
D gene: -
CDR3 DNA: TGCGCCAGCAGCTGGGAAGGACAGCTCACCGGGGAGCTGTTTTTT
CDR3 protein: CASSWEGQLTGELFF

V gene: TRBV4-1
clone size: -
J gene: TRBJ1-5
D gene: -
CDR3 DNA: TGCGCCAGCAGCCGGGGTGAAGGGGGGGGTCAGCCCCAGCATTTT
CDR3 protein: CASSRGEGGGQPQHF

V gene: TRBV5-6
clone size: few
J gene: TRBJ2-5
D gene: -
CDR3 DNA: TGTGCCAGCAGCTTGGGGGCAGATCAAGAGACCCAGTACTTC
CDR3 protein: CASSLGADQETQYF

V gene: TRBV19
clone size: -
J gene: TRBJ2-2
D gene: TRBD1
CDR3 DNA: TGTGCCAGTAGTATAGATAGGACAGGACAAACATCGAACACCGGGGAGCTGTTTTTT
CDR3 protein: CASSIDRTGQTSNTGELFF

V gene: TRBV5-4
clone size: -
J gene: TRBJ2-3
D gene: TRBD2
CDR3 DNA: TGTGCCAGCAGCCCCCGGACTAGCGGGGGGGTCGTTTCCACAGATACGCAGTATTTT
CDR3 protein: CASSPRTSGGVVSTDTQYF

V gene: TRBV7-6
clone size: -
J gene: TRBJ1-1
D gene: -
CDR3 DNA: TGTGCCAGCAGCTTAATGCGAGGAGGGACTGAAGCTTTCTTT
CDR3 protein: CASSLMRGGTEAFF

V gene: TRBV4-2
clone size: -
J gene: TRBJ2-5
D gene: -
CDR3 DNA: TGTGCCAGCAGCCAAGAGGTAGCAGAGACCCAGTACTTC
CDR3 protein: CASSQEVAETQYF

V gene: TRBV4-3
clone size: -
J gene: TRBJ2-3
D gene: TRBD1
CDR3 DNA: TGCGCCAGCAGCCAAGGGGACAGGACCCCGGATACGCAGTATTTT
CDR3 protein: CASSQGDRTPDTQYF

V gene: TRBV5-1
clone size: -
J gene: TRBJ1-1
D gene: TRBD1
CDR3 DNA: TGCGCCAGCAGCTGGGGACAGGGTAACACTGAAGCTTTCTTT
CDR3 protein: CASSWGQGNTEAFF

V gene: TRBV19
clone size: once
J gene: TRBJ2-1
D gene: -
CDR3 DNA: TGTGCCAGTAGTAACAGACTAGTTGCCAATGAGCAGTTCTTC
CDR3 protein: CASSNRLVANEQFF

V gene: TRBV4-3
clone size: -
J gene: TRBJ2-7
D gene: TRBD1
CDR3 DNA: TGCGCCAGCAGCCAAGGGACAGGGGGCTCCTACGAGCAGTACTTC
CDR3 protein: CASSQGTGGSYEQYF

V gene: TRBV13
clone size: -
J gene: TRBJ2-3
D gene: -
CDR3 DNA: TGTGCCAGCAGCCCAGACAACAAAACCCTTCCAGATACGCAGTATTTT
CDR3 protein: CASSPDNKTLPDTQYF

V gene: TRBV5-4
clone size: -
J gene: TRBJ1-4
D gene: TRBD1
CDR3 DNA: TGTGCCAGCAGCAGGCGACAGGGGGCAGGGGAAAAACTGTTTTTT
CDR3 protein: CASSRRQGAGEKLFF

V gene: TRBV30
clone size: -
J gene: TRBJ2-7
D gene: TRBD1
CDR3 DNA: TGTGCCTGGAGACAGGGGGCTACCTACGAGCAGTACTTC
CDR3 protein: CAWRQGATYEQYF

V gene: TRBV30
clone size: few
J gene: TRBJ1-6
D gene: -
CDR3 DNA: TGTGCCTGGATGAAGGGGAATTCACCCCTCCACTTT
CDR3 protein: CAWMKGNSPLHF

V gene: TRBV4-2
clone size: -
J gene: TRBJ2-5
D gene: -
CDR3 DNA: TGTGCCAGCAGCAGAGGAATCGAGACCCAGTACTTC
CDR3 protein: CASSRGIETQYF

V gene: TRBV10-3
clone size: -
J gene: TRBJ1-5
D gene: -
CDR3 DNA: TGTGCCATCCGGGTCGACGAAAATCAGCCCCAGCATTTT
CDR3 protein: CAIRVDENQPQHF

V gene: TRBV4-2
clone size: -
J gene: TRBJ2-2
D gene: TRBD1
CDR3 DNA: TGTGCCAGCAGCCAAGATGAGGGGACAGGGGTCACCGGGGAGCTGTTTTTT
CDR3 protein: CASSQDEGTGVTGELFF

V gene: TRBV27
clone size: -
J gene: TRBJ1-1
D gene: -
CDR3 DNA: TGTGCCAGCAGTTTGTCTTGGAGTAACACTGAAGCTTTCTTT
CDR3 protein: CASSLSWSNTEAFF

V gene: TRBV5-5
clone size: -
J gene: TRBJ1-5
D gene: -
CDR3 DNA: TGTGCCAGCAGCTTGGTGTCCAGTGGCAATCAGCCCCAGCATTTT
CDR3 protein: CASSLVSSGNQPQHF

V gene: TRBV15
clone size: -
J gene: TRBJ2-1
D gene: TRBD2
CDR3 DNA: TGTGCCACCAGCAGGGCATCTAGCGGGTGGGAGCAGTTCTTC
CDR3 protein: CATSRASSGWEQFF

V gene: TRBV29-1
clone size: -
J gene: TRBJ1-2
D gene: TRBD1
CDR3 DNA: TGCAGCGTTGCCGGACAGGGGACAAACTATGGCTACACCTTC
CDR3 protein: CSVAGQGTNYGYTF

V gene: TRBV13
clone size: -
J gene: TRBJ1-3
D gene: -
CDR3 DNA: TGTGCCAGCAGCTTAAAGGAGGTGGGAAACACCATATATTTT
CDR3 protein: CASSLKEVGNTIYF

V gene: TRBV7-9
clone size: -
J gene: TRBJ1-5
D gene: -
CDR3 DNA: TGTGCCAGCAGCTTGACCCAGAGCGGACAGCCCCAGCATTTT
CDR3 protein: CASSLTQSGQPQHF

V gene: TRBV11-2
clone size: -
J gene: TRBJ2-7
D gene: -
CDR3 DNA: TGTGCCAGCAGCCCGAACGGGGGGCCCTACGAGCAGTACTTC
CDR3 protein: CASSPNGGPYEQYF

V gene: TRBV30
clone size: -
J gene: TRBJ2-7
D gene: TRBD1
CDR3 DNA: TGTGCCTGGGGGGGACAGTCAAACGAGCAGTACTTC
CDR3 protein: CAWGGQSNEQYF

V gene: TRBV27
clone size: -
J gene: TRBJ2-1
D gene: TRBD1
CDR3 DNA: TGTGCCAGCAGTGAGGGGGCGGAGCAGTTCTTC
CDR3 protein: CASSEGAEQFF